The next 11 T cell receptor beta chains were all read from a single sample in a study of beta chain features in type 1 diabetes. These receptors have no known antigen. cDNA synthesis used the whole RNA isolate, giving expressed TCRB sequences. Produced via immunoSEQ multiplex PCR; TCRdb's table is partial and in-frame only. The repertoire has some 150,000 clones, around an eighth of them found once; the top ten carry less than 1.5%. The study's findings and limits: Moderate yet significant TCRB CDR3 shortening was seen in Type 1 diabetes patients in all four CD4+ subsets.

Input material: central memory CD4+ T cells from blood. These receptors were collected from a man aged 18 to 30 with type 1 diabetes.

In this sample, this clone turned up a few times. V gene TRBV2 combines with J gene TRBJ1-1, with a possible D match to TRBD1 (6 bases). The germline V gene encodes CDR1 SNHLY and CDR2 FYNNEI. The CDR3 extends over 13 amino acids. The ends were cut back, 10 bases at V and 2 bases at J, with 14 bases in the middle. CDR3 sequence: CATMDRENTEAFF. The DNA of the CDR3 is TGTGCCACCATGGACAGAGAAAACACTGAAGCTTTCTTT.

This clone was seen more than once but under ten times. The chain combines TRBV4-2 with TRBJ1-2; D is unclear. Germline CDR1 is LGHNA and CDR2 is YNFKEQ. The CDR3 is made up of 14 amino acids. Trimming left V 0 bases short and J 4 bases short, with 9 bases between. The CDR3 protein is CASSQEGPGYGYTF. In DNA, the CDR3 is TGTGCCAGCAGCCAAGAGGGCCCTGGCTATGGCTACACCTTC.

This clone has more than one count but fewer than ten. V is TRBV7-9 and J is TRBJ1-2, with 7 nucleotides matching TRBD1. V lost 5 bases to trimming and J lost 7 bases; unmatched junction nucleotides: 7. Germline V gives CDR1 SEHNR, CDR2 FQNEAQ (reference sequence). The CDR3 is 13 amino acids. Here the CDR3 DNA reads TGTGCCAGCAGCCCCGACAGGGTGGGTGGCTACACCTTC. It specifies CASSPDRVGGYTF.

This clone was recorded a few times. The chain joins TRBV7-9 to TRBJ1-1; the D gene is possibly TRBD1 (6 bases). Germline-derived CDR1 and CDR2 are SEHNR and FQNEAQ (reference sequence). Trimming pared 1 base from V and 1 base from J, leaving 7 bases between. The CDR3 has 14 amino acids. The CDR3, as DNA: TGTGCCAGCAGCTTAGTCAGGGGGAACACTGAAGCTTTCTTT. Translating it yields CASSLVRGNTEAFF. The whole variable domain, remainder taken from reference TRBV7-9 and TRBJ1-1, is DTGVSQNPRHKITKRGQNVTFRCDPISEHNRLYWYRQTLGQGPEFLTYFQNEAQLEKSRLLSDRFSAERPKGSFSTLEIQRTEQGDSAMYLCASSLVRGNTEAFFGQGTRLTVV.

This clone was counted a few times. The chain has TRBV27 and TRBJ1-1; D gene ambiguous. Trimming stripped 2 bases from V and 4 bases from J, with 8 bases between. This CDR3 is built from 13 residues. The germline V gene has CDR1 MNHEY and CDR2 SMNVEV (reference sequence). CDR3 in DNA: TGTGCCAGCAGTTTAAAGAGAGGCACTGAAGCTTTCTTT. It translates to CASSLKRGTEAFF.

This chain connects TRBV4-1 to TRBJ1-1, with D maybe TRBD1 (5 bases). The germline gives CDR1 MGHRA, CDR2 YSYEKL. The length of the CDR3 is 16 residues. Trimming pared 0 bases from V and 3 bases from J, leaving 14 bases between. CDR3 sequence reads: CASSQEAQGGYTEAFF. For the CDR3, the DNA is TGCGCCAGCAGCCAAGAGGCGCAGGGTGGGTACACTGAAGCTTTCTTT.

This clone has only a few counts. V and J are TRBV30 and TRBJ1-3; D perhaps matches TRBD1 (5 bases). CDR1 and CDR2 from the germline V gene are GTSNPN and SVGIG (reference sequence). V was clipped by 6 bases and J by 0 bases, with 6 bases between them. This CDR3 comprises 12 residues. CDR3 DNA sequence: TGTGCCTGTACAGGCTCTGGAAACACCATATATTTT. Its translation is CACTGSGNTIYF. The entire variable domain, with the rest obtained from reference TRBV30 and TRBJ1-3, is as follows: SQTIHQWPATLVQPVGSPLSLECTVEGTSNPNLYWYRQAAGRGLQLLFYSVGIGQISSEVPQNLSASRPQDRQFILSSKKLLLSDSGFYLCACTGSGNTIYFGEGSWLTVV.

This clone was counted only a few times. V usage is TRBV19 and J usage is TRBJ1-1, with D possibly being TRBD1 (6 bases). V was pared by 3 bases and J by 1 base, with 15 bases between. The CDR3 extends over 16 amino acids. Germline CDR1 reads LNHDA; CDR2 reads SQIVND (reference sequence). CDR3 nucleotide sequence: TGTGCCAGTAGTATTAAACAGGGAACTCCGAACACTGAAGCTTTCTTT. It specifies CASSIKQGTPNTEAFF.

The rearrangement joins TRBV30 to TRBJ1-4; D gene unclear. The V end lost 0 bases, the J end lost 8 bases, and 16 bases lay between the germline ends. This CDR3 contains 15 residues. CDR1 is GTSNPN, CDR2 SVGIG, per germline (reference sequence). In DNA, the CDR3 is TGTGCCTGGAGTGTACGGCGGGAAGGAGGGGAAAAACTGTTTTTT. Protein product: CAWSVRREGGEKLFF.

The CDR3 reads CASRTSGGSPYNEQFF. The CDR3 DNA reads TGCGCCAGCAGGACTAGCGGGGGGTCCCCCTACAATGAGCAGTTCTTC. This chain links TRBV10-2 with TRBJ2-1; 13 bases match TRBD2. Losses at the gene ends were 6 bases for V and 2 bases for J; bases not matched to a gene: 4. This CDR3 has 16 amino acids. In germline, CDR1 is WSHSY, CDR2 SAAADI.

The chain carries TRBV4-1 and TRBJ2-7, with unresolved D. This CDR3 has 15 residues. Looked up from germline, CDR1 is MGHRA and CDR2 is YSYEKL. V was shortened by 1 base and J by 2 bases, with 12 bases between the two germline ends. The CDR3 spells CASSQGESSTYEQYF. CDR3 coding DNA: TGCGCCAGCAGCCAAGGAGAAAGTTCTACCTACGAGCAGTACTTC.